This T cell receptor beta chain was captured by sequencing in a study of T cell responses to AZD1222 COVID-19 vaccine. Germline V gene data show CDR1 as MDHEN and CDR2 as SYDVKM. The CDR3 consists of 12 residues. The V and J ends lost 7 bases and 7 bases respectively, with 11 bases between them. The table came from immunoSEQ multiplex PCR; TCRdb's copy has only in-frame clones and leaves some out. The repertoire holds 120,000 to 150,000 clones, with 80% to 95% as singletons. The receptor's source is an adult who received the AZD1222 COVID-19 vaccine. Material: peripheral blood, obtained 28 days after the second AZD1222 dose. The chain has TRBV28 and TRBJ2-1; the D gene is possibly TRBD2 (7 bases). The CDR3 loop is CASMGGRNEQFF. CDR3 bases: TGTGCCAGCATGGGGGGGCGGAATGAGCAGTTCTTC.